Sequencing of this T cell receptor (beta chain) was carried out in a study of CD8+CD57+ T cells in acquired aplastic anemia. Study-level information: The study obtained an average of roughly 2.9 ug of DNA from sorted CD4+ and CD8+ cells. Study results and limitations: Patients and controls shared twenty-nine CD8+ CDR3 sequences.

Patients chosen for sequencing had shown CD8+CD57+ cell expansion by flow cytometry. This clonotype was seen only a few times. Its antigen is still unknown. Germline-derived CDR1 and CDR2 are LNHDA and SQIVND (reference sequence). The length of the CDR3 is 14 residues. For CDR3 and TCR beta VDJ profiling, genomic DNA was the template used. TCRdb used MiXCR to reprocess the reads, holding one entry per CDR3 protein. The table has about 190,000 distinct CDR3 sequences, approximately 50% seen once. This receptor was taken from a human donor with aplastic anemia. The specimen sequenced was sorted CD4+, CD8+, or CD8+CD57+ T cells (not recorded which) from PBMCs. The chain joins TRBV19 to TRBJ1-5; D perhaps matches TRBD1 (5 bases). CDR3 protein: CGSGTGDSNQPQHF. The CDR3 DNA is TGTGGCAGCGGGACGGGGGATAGCAATCAGCCCCAGCATTTT.